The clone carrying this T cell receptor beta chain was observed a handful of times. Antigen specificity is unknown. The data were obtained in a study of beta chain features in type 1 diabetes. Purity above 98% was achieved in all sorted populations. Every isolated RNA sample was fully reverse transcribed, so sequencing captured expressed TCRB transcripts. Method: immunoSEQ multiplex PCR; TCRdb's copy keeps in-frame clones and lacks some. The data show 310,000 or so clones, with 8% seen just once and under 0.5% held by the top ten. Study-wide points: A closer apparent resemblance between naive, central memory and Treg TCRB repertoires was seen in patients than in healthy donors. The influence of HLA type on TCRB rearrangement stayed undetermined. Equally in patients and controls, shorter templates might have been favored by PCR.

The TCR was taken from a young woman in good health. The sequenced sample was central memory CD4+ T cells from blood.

CDR3 residues: CASKGVVLTGELFF. The CDR3 nucleotides read TGTGCCAGCAAGGGAGTTGTGCTGACCGGGGAGCTGTTTTTT. This rearrangement joins TRBV28 to TRBJ2-2; maybe TRBD2 (5 bases). This CDR3 is 14 amino acids long. With 7 bases removed from V and 5 bases from J, the gap between germline ends came to 14 bases. Looked up from germline, CDR1 is MDHEN and CDR2 is SYDVKM. Filled out from reference TRBV28 and TRBJ2-2, the complete variable domain reads DVKVTQSSRYLVKRTGEKVFLECVQDMDHENMFWYRQDPGLGLRLIYFSYDVKMKEKGDIPEGYSVSREKKERFSLILESASTNQTSMYLCASKGVVLTGELFFGEGSRLTVL.